The T cell receptor (beta chain) described here comes from a study of T cells in localized non-small cell lung cancer. Broader study findings: Sequencing involved a lone tumor region, leaving heterogeneity possible.

This CDR3 has 14 amino acids. Trimming took off 6 bases at V and 2 bases at J, with 14 bases between the two ends. CDR1 and CDR2 (germline): MDHEN, SYDVKM. Method: immunoSEQ multiplex PCR; TCRdb's copy keeps in-frame clones and lacks some. Among around 140,000 clones listed, 80% to 90% were seen once. On this clone itself: Its target is not known.

The TCR was taken from a female donor aged 60 or older with stage I lung adenocarcinoma. Sample: peripheral blood, taken before any cancer treatment. The chain links TRBV28 to TRBJ2-7, with D perhaps being TRBD1 or TRBD2 (6 bases each). CDR3 bases: TGTGCCAGCAGGATGAGGGGGGCAACCTACGAGCAGTACTTC. Its translation: CASRMRGATYEQYF.